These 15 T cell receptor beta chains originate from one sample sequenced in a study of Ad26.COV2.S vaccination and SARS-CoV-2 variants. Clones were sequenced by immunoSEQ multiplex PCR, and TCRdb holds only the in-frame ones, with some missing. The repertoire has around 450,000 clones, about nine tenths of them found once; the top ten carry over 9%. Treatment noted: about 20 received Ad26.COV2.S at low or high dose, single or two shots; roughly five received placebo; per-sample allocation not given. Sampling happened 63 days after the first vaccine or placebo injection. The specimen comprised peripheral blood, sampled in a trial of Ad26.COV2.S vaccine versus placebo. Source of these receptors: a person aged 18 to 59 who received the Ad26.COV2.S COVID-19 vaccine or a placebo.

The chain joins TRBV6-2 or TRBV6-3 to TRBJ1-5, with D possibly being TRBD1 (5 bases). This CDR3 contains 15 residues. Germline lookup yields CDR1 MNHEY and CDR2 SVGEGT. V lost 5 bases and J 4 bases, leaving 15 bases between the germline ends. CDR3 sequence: CASSPSGTRNQPQHF. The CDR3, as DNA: TGTGCCAGCAGTCCGTCCGGGACGAGGAATCAGCCCCAGCATTTT.

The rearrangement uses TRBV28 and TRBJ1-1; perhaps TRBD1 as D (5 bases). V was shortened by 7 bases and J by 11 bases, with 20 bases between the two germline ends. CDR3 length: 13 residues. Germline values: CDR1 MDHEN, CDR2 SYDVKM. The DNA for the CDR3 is TGTGCCAGCAAAGACGGGACTCATGGACGCGCTTTCTTT. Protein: CASKDGTHGRAFF.

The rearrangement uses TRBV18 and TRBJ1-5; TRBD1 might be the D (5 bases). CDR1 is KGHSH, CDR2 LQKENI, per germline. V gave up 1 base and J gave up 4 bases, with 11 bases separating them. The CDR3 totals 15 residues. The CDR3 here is CASSPQGIRNQPQHF. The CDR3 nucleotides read TGTGCCAGCTCACCACAGGGGATTCGAAATCAGCCCCAGCATTTT.

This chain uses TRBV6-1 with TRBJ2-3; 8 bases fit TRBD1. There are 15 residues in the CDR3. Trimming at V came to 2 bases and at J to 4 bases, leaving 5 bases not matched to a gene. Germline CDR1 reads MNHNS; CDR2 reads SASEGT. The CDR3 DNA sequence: TGTGCCAGCAGTGAATCGGCAGGGGGCCCAGATACGCAGTATTTT. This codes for CASSESAGGPDTQYF.

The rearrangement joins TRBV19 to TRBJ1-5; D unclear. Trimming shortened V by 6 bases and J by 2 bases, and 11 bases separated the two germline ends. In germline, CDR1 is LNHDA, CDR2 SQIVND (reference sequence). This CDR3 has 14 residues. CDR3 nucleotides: TGTGCCAGTAGACCCAACTACGGCAATCAGCCCCAGCATTTT. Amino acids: CASRPNYGNQPQHF.

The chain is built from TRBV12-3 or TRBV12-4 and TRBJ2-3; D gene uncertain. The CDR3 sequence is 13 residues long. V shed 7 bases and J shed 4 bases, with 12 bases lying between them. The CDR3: CASTPRAPDTQYF. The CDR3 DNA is TGTGCCAGCACTCCTAGGGCCCCAGATACGCAGTATTTT.

CDR3: CASSLGGLAGAMETQYF. In DNA form, the CDR3 reads TGCGCCAGCAGCTTGGGGGGACTAGCGGGAGCAATGGAGACCCAGTACTTC. The chain couples TRBV5-1 to TRBJ2-5; 14 bases are a match to TRBD2. CDR3 length: 17 amino acids. With 0 bases clipped from V and 5 bases from J, the junction kept 6 bases outside the gene matches. Looked up from germline, CDR1 is SGHRS and CDR2 is YFSETQ.

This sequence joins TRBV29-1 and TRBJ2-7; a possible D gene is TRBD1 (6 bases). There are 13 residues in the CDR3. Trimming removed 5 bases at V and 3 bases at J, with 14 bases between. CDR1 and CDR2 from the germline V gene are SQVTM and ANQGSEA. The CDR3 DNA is TGCAGCGTTCAGGACAGCGGCTTCTACGAGCAGTACTTC. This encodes CSVQDSGFYEQYF.

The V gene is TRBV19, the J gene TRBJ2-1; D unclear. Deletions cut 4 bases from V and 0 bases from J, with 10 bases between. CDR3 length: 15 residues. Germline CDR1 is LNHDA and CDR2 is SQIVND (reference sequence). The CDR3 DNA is TGTGCCAGTAGTAAGGGCGAGTCCTCCTACAATGAGCAGTTCTTC. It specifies CASSKGESSYNEQFF.

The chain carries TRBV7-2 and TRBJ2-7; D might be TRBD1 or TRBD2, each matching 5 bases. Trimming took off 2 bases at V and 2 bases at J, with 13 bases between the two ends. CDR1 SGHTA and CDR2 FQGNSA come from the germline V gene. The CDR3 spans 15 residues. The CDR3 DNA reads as TGTGCCAGCAGCTTATTAGGGACGGCGGCCTACGAGCAGTACTTC. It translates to CASSLLGTAAYEQYF.

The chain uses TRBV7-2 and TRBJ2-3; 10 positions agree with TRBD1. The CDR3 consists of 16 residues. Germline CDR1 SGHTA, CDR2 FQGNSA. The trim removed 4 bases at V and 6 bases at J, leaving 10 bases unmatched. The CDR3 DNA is TGTGCCAGCAGCTCCCGACAGGGGGCAGACCACGATACGCAGTATTTT. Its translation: CASSSRQGADHDTQYF.

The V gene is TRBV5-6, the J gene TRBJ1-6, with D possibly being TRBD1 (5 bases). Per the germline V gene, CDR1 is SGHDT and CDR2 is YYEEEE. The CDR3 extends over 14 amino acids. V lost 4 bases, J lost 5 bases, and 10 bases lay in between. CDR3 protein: CASSLGHDNSPLHF. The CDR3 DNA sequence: TGTGCCAGCAGCCTCGGACACGATAATTCACCCCTCCACTTT.

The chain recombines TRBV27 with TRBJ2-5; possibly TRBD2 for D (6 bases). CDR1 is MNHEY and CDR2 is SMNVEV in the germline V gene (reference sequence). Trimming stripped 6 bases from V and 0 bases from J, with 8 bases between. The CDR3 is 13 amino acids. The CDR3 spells CASRRDHQETQYF. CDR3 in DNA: TGTGCCAGCAGGCGGGACCACCAAGAGACCCAGTACTTC.

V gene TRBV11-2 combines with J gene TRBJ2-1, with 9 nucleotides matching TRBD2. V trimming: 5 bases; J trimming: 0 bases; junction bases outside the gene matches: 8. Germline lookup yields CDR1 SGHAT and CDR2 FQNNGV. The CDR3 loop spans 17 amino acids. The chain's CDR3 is CASSPGGSGSSYNEQFF. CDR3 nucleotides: TGTGCCAGCAGCCCGGGGGGTAGCGGGAGCTCCTACAATGAGCAGTTCTTC.

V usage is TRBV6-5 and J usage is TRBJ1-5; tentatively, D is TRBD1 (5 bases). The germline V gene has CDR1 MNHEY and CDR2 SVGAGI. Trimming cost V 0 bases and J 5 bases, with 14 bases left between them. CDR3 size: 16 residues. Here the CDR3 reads CASSYSKGTGDQPQHF. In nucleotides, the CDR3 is TGTGCCAGCAGTTACTCGAAAGGGACTGGCGATCAGCCCCAGCATTTT.